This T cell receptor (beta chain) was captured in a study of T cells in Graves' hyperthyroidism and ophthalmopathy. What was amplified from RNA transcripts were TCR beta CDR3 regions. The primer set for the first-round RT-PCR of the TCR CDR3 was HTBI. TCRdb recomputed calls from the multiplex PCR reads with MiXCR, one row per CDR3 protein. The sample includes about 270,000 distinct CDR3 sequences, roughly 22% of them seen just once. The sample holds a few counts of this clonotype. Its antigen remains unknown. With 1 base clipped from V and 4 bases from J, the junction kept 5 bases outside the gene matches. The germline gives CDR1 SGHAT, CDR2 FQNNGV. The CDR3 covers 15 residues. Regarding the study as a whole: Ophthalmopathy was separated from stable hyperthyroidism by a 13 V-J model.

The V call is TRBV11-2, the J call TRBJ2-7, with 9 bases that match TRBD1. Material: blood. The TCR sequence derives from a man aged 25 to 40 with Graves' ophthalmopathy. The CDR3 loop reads CASSLGTGDMYEQYF. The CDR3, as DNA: TGTGCCAGCAGCTTAGGGACAGGGGATATGTACGAGCAGTACTTC.